Shown below are 27 T cell receptor beta chains from a single sample sequenced in a study of OX40 agonist ivuxolimab in advanced cancers. Repertoires were generated with immunoSEQ multiplex PCR, while TCRdb's copy carries only in-frame clones and drops some. The sample contains 50,000 or so clones, 85% of which appear only once. The source was CD4+ or CD8+ T cells sorted from blood, collected in a trial of the OX40 agonist ivuxolimab. The receptors derive from an adult with an advanced solid tumor such as melanoma, head and neck, liver or kidney cancer.

The chain employs TRBV28 and TRBJ1-5; TRBD1 aligns across 7 bases. CDR1 MDHEN and CDR2 SYDVKM come from the germline V gene. V lost 6 bases to trimming and J lost 0 bases; unmatched junction nucleotides: 8. This CDR3 is built from 16 residues. CDR3 in DNA: TGTGCCAGCAGACCCGGGACAGTCTATAGCAATCAGCCCCAGCATTTT. The encoded protein is CASRPGTVYSNQPQHF.

The chain combines TRBV2 with TRBJ2-7; no definite D call. Germline lookup yields CDR1 SNHLY and CDR2 FYNNEI. This CDR3 is built from 10 residues. Trimming pared 8 bases from V and 2 bases from J, leaving 4 bases between. The CDR3 is CASGAYEQYF. The CDR3 DNA follows: TGTGCCAGCGGGGCCTACGAGCAGTACTTC.

This clone was counted once. J is TRBJ1-3 and V is TRBV10-2; no clear D gene. This CDR3 contains 14 residues. CDR1 and CDR2 from the germline V gene are WSHSY and SAAADI. Trimming cost V 0 bases and J 1 base, with 4 bases left between them. CDR3 amino acids: CASSESPSGNTIYF. In DNA form, the CDR3 reads TGCGCCAGCAGTGAGTCCCCGTCTGGAAACACCATATATTTT.

V usage is TRBV14 and J usage is TRBJ1-6; D gene uncertain. With 1 base removed from V and 5 bases from J, the gap between germline ends came to 9 bases. Germline CDR1 SGHDN, CDR2 FVKESK. The CDR3 has 15 residues. The CDR3 spells CASSQAAVNNSPLHF. The CDR3 DNA reads TGTGCCAGCAGCCAAGCTGCAGTCAATAATTCACCCCTCCACTTT.

The rearrangement joins TRBV7-6 to TRBJ2-7; maybe TRBD2 (5 bases). V shed 5 bases and J shed 3 bases, with 17 bases lying between them. The CDR3 totals 15 residues. Germline values: CDR1 SGHVS, CDR2 FNYEAQ. CDR3 protein: CASSLGRGPGYEQYF. The CDR3 DNA sequence: TGTGCCAGCAGCCTTGGACGCGGGCCTGGCTACGAGCAGTACTTC.

The V gene is TRBV5-4, the J gene TRBJ2-2; the match to TRBD1 covers 8 bases. The CDR3 has 15 residues. Germline CDR1 is SGHNT and CDR2 is YYREEE (reference sequence). Trimming removed 6 bases from V and 2 bases from J; junction bases left unmatched: 6. The CDR3 DNA follows: TGTGCCAGCAACCGGGGACAGGCCAACACCGGGGAGCTGTTTTTT. It encodes CASNRGQANTGELFF.

Comment on this clone: At one end, the junction sequence differs from germline, possibly due to a read error. This sequence joins TRBV28 and TRBJ1-5; TRBD1 might be the D (6 bases). Germline V gene sequence: CDR1 MDHEN, CDR2 SYDVKM. The CDR3 contains 13 residues. CDR3 amino acids: CASSGQIISPSNF. The CDR3 DNA is TGTGCCAGCAGTGGACAGATAATCAGCCCCAGCAATTTT.

A single count supports this clone. The DNA is omitted, as the CDR3 cannot be located on it reliably, and the CDR3 follows TCRdb's listing. J is TRBJ1-4 and V is TRBV7-9. The CDR3 contains 14 residues when both ends are counted. The germline V gene encodes CDR1 SEHNR and CDR2 FQNEAQ (reference sequence). CDR3 region: CASSLGQGVENCFF.

CDR3 region: CSGCAGLRTDTQYF. CDR3 nucleotides: TGCAGCGGATGCGCGGGGTTAAGGACAGATACGCAGTATTTT. V usage is TRBV29-1 and J usage is TRBJ2-3; D perhaps matches TRBD2 (6 bases). The germline V gene encodes CDR1 SQVTM and CDR2 ANQGSEA. This CDR3 is 14 amino acids long. The V end was cut by 7 bases, the J end by 3 bases, with 17 bases between.

This sequence joins TRBV23-1 and TRBJ2-7; 7 bases map to TRBD1. Being an ORF, TRBV23-1 has a function that is uncertain. The CDR3 contains 15 residues. With 7 bases clipped from V and 2 bases from J, the junction kept 11 bases outside the gene matches. In DNA, the CDR3 is TGCGCCAGCATCCCCTTGACAGGGTATCCCTACGAGCAGTACTTC. It is translated as CASIPLTGYPYEQYF.

This chain links TRBV27 with TRBJ2-7; D gene unclear. V lost 5 bases, J lost 7 bases, and 9 bases lay in between. The CDR3 has 11 residues. Germline V CDR1 and CDR2: MNHEY, SMNVEV (reference sequence). CDR3 nucleotide sequence: TGTGCCAGCAGTCTAGGTGAAGAGCAGTACTTC. Its protein is CASSLGEEQYF.

The chain is built from TRBV5-4 and TRBJ1-2, with D possibly TRBD1 on 6 matching bases. The length of the CDR3 is 15 residues. The V and J ends lost 0 bases and 6 bases respectively, with 15 bases between them. Germline-derived CDR1 and CDR2 are SGHNT and YYREEE (reference sequence). The DNA of the CDR3 is TGTGCCAGCAGCTTGGACAGGGTGAAGACGGATGGCTACACCTTC. Protein sequence: CASSLDRVKTDGYTF. Looking up the rest from reference TRBV5-4 and TRBJ1-2 gives the full variable domain: ETGVTQSPTHLIKTRGQQVTLRCSSQSGHNTVSWYQQALGQGPQFIFQYYREEENGRGNFPPRFSGLQFPNYSSELNVNALELDDSALYLCASSLDRVKTDGYTFGSGTRLTVV.

V is TRBV7-9 and J is TRBJ2-5, with D unresolved. Trimming took off 5 bases at V and 4 bases at J, with 14 bases between the two ends. Germline V gene lookup returns CDR1 SEHNR and CDR2 FQNEAQ (reference sequence). The CDR3 length is 14 residues. CDR3 DNA: TGTGCCAGCAGCCCCTACTCGCGGTCAGAGACCCAGTACTTC. Protein sequence: CASSPYSRSETQYF. Drawing the rest from reference TRBV7-9 and TRBJ2-5, the complete variable domain is DTGVSQNPRHKITKRGQNVTFRCDPISEHNRLYWYRQTLGQGPEFLTYFQNEAQLEKSRLLSDRFSAERPKGSFSTLEIQRTEQGDSAMYLCASSPYSRSETQYFGPGTRLLVL.

This clone was detected only once. V gene TRBV5-5 combines with J gene TRBJ1-2, with D perhaps matching TRBD1 (5 bases). The germline CDR1 and CDR2 sequences are SGHKS and YYEKEE (reference sequence). V was pared by 7 bases and J by 3 bases, with 16 bases between. The CDR3 contains 14 residues. DNA for the CDR3: TGTGCCAGCCGACTGGGACCCTGGGACTATGGCTACACCTTC. It is translated as CASRLGPWDYGYTF.

The chain carries TRBV9 and TRBJ2-7; 8 nucleotides agree with TRBD1. The trim removed 5 bases at V and 5 bases at J, leaving 6 bases unmatched. The CDR3 is 13 residues long. Germline CDR1 SGDLS, CDR2 YYNGEE. CDR3 protein: CASSQGARDEQYF. The CDR3 DNA is TGTGCCAGCAGTCAGGGGGCTAGGGACGAGCAGTACTTC.

This sequence joins TRBV7-9 and TRBJ2-7, with TRBD1 matching 10 bases. The V gene end was trimmed by 5 bases and the J gene end by 3 bases; junction bases not matched to a gene: 10. Germline CDR1 SEHNR, CDR2 FQNEAQ (reference sequence). The CDR3 runs 16 residues. CDR3 amino acids: CASSPRQGARFYEQYV. As DNA, the CDR3 is TGTGCCAGCAGCCCAAGACAGGGGGCCAGGTTCTACGAGCAGTACGTC.

The CDR3, as DNA: TGCGCCAGCAGCCCTAGAGGGAGGACCACCTACAATGAGCAGTTCTTC. Protein: CASSPRGRTTYNEQFF. The chain joins TRBV4-1 to TRBJ2-1; D is perhaps TRBD2 (6 bases). CDR1 is MGHRA, CDR2 YSYEKL, per germline. With 4 bases removed from V and 2 bases from J, the gap between germline ends came to 15 bases. This CDR3 spans 16 amino acids.

CDR3 bases: TGTGCCAGCAGGCCGGGACTAAACACCGGGGAGCTGTTTTTT. Protein sequence: CASRPGLNTGELFF. The chain couples TRBV7-3 to TRBJ2-2; 7 nucleotides match TRBD2. J gave up 2 bases and V 6 bases, and 3 bases lay outside the gene matches. This CDR3 is 14 amino acids long. The germline gives CDR1 SGHTA, CDR2 FQGTGA.

The V and J genes are TRBV7-2 and TRBJ2-5; 8 bases map to TRBD2. Germline V CDR1 and CDR2: SGHTA, FQGNSA. The CDR3 is made up of 19 amino acids. The V and J ends lost 5 bases and 2 bases, in that order; junction bases with no gene match: 19. CDR3 in amino acids: CASSPEVPLSGDPQETQYF. CDR3 coding DNA: TGTGCCAGCAGCCCCGAGGTCCCCCTTAGCGGGGACCCTCAAGAGACCCAGTACTTC. Combining the CDR3 with reference TRBV7-2 and TRBJ2-5 gives the whole variable domain GAGVSQSPSNKVTEKGKDVELRCDPISGHTALYWYRQSLGQGLEFLIYFQGNSAPDKSGLPSDRFSAERTGGSVSTLTIQRTQQEDSAVYLCASSPEVPLSGDPQETQYFGPGTRLLVL.

The V call is TRBV11-2, the J call TRBJ2-5; possibly TRBD1 or TRBD2 for D (5 bases each). The V and J ends lost 2 bases and 5 bases respectively, with 9 bases between them. Looked up from germline, CDR1 is SGHAT and CDR2 is FQNNGV. The CDR3 contains 13 residues. The chain's CDR3 is CASSLWGTETQYF. CDR3 nucleotides: TGTGCCAGCAGCTTATGGGGGACGGAGACCCAGTACTTC.

A note on this clone: In the same sample, other DNA sequences code for this CDR3. The V call is TRBV7-9, the J call TRBJ2-1; 7 nucleotides agree with TRBD2. V was pared by 4 bases and J by 4 bases, with 4 bases of the junction left unmatched. Germline assignment: CDR1 SEHNR and CDR2 FQNEAQ (reference sequence). This CDR3 spans 14 amino acids. CDR3 DNA sequence: TGTGCCAGCAGCTCATCGGGGGGATACAATGAGCAGTTCTTC. This codes for CASSSSGGYNEQFF.

The chain employs TRBV2 and TRBJ1-1; D unclear. There are 14 residues in the CDR3. Germline CDR1 and CDR2: SNHLY and FYNNEI. V lost 2 bases and J 4 bases, leaving 11 bases between the germline ends. The CDR3 DNA is TGTGCCAGCAGTGAATTTACAAGTTCCACTGAAGCTTTCTTT. Amino acid sequence: CASSEFTSSTEAFF.

This chain joins TRBV6-5 and TRBJ2-5; maybe TRBD1 (6 bases). The J call may be mistaken, given a closer DNA end match to TRBJ2-7. The CDR3 totals 13 residues. In germline, CDR1 is MNHEY, CDR2 SVGAGI. The CDR3 bases are TGTGCCAGCAGTCCAGGGGTTACCTACGAGCAGTACTTC. Translation gives CASSPGVTYEQYF.

The chain has TRBV10-3 and TRBJ1-1, with 7 bases fitting TRBD1. CDR1 is ENHRY, CDR2 SYGVKD, per germline. There are 14 residues in the CDR3. V was pared by 3 bases and J by 7 bases, with 8 bases of the junction left unmatched. The CDR3 is CAISDPDREVEAFF. The CDR3 coding sequence is TGTGCCATCAGTGACCCCGACAGGGAGGTTGAAGCTTTCTTT.

The V and J genes are TRBV7-9 and TRBJ1-2, with D possibly TRBD1 on 5 matching bases. The CDR3 spans 14 residues. The V gene lost 1 base and the J gene lost 2 bases, with 8 bases spanning the gap. Per germline, CDR1 SEHNR and CDR2 FQNEAQ (reference sequence). The CDR3 region has the DNA TGTGCCAGCAGCTTAGTGGGGGGAAACTATGGCTACACCTTC. Translating gives CASSLVGGNYGYTF.

The V gene is TRBV11-2, the J gene TRBJ1-6; D is unresolved. Trimming shortened V by 3 bases and J by 7 bases, and 7 bases separated the two germline ends. The germline V gene encodes CDR1 SGHAT and CDR2 FQNNGV. The length of the CDR3 is 13 residues. The CDR3 DNA reads as TGTGCCAGCAGCTTGGTGGCAAATTCACCCCTCCACTTT. This translates into CASSLVANSPLHF. Using reference TRBV11-2 and TRBJ1-6 for the parts outside the CDR3, the full variable domain is EAGVAQSPRYKIIEKRQSVAFWCNPISGHATLYWYQQILGQGPKLLIQFQNNGVVDDSQLPKDRFSAERLKGVDSTLKIQPAKLEDSAVYLCASSLVANSPLHFGNGTRLTVT.

This chain connects TRBV7-9 to TRBJ2-7, with 15 bases that match TRBD2. The CDR3 consists of 16 residues. Per germline, CDR1 SEHNR and CDR2 FQNEAQ (reference sequence). Losses at the gene ends were 3 bases for V and 4 bases for J; bases not matched to a gene: 4. In nucleotides, the CDR3 is TGTGCCAGCAGCTTGGGGACTAGCGGGGGGACGTACGAGCAGTACTTC. It codes for CASSLGTSGGTYEQYF.